The clone carrying this T cell receptor beta chain was recorded a few times. No antigen is known for it. Per the germline V gene, CDR1 is SGHTA and CDR2 is FQGNSA. The CDR3 consists of 15 residues. V was clipped by 5 bases and J by 1 base, with 15 bases between them. This sample is part of a study of response to subunit inactivated influenza vaccine. Broader study findings: Authors suggested few new T cells are recruited by each seasonal influenza vaccination.

MiXCR, run by TCRdb on the RT-PCR reads, gives a single entry per CDR3 protein. The profile shows more than 700,000 distinct CDR3 sequences, 21% of them singletons. The rearrangement links TRBV7-2 to TRBJ2-7; D tentatively reads TRBD1 or TRBD2 (7 bases each). Source: PBMCs from blood, taken about 5 days after vaccination. The clonotype originates from a man between 50 and 59 years old who received an inactivated influenza vaccine. CDR3 in amino acids: CASSRTGEGSYEQYF. The CDR3 nucleotides read TGTGCCAGCAGCCGTACAGGGGAGGGATCCTACGAGCAGTACTTC.